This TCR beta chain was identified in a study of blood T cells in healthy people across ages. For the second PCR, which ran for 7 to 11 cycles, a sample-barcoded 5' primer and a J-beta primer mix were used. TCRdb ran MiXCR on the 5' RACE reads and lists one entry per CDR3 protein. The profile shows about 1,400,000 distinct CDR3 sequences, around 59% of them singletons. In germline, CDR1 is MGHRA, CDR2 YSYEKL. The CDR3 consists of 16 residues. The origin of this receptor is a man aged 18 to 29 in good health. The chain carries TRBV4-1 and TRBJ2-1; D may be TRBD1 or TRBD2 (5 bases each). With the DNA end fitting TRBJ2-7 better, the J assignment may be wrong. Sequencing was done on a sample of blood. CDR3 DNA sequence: TGCGCCAGCAGCCAAGATCCGGGGCTCCCCTACAATGAGCAGTACTTC. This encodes CASSQDPGLPYNEQYF.